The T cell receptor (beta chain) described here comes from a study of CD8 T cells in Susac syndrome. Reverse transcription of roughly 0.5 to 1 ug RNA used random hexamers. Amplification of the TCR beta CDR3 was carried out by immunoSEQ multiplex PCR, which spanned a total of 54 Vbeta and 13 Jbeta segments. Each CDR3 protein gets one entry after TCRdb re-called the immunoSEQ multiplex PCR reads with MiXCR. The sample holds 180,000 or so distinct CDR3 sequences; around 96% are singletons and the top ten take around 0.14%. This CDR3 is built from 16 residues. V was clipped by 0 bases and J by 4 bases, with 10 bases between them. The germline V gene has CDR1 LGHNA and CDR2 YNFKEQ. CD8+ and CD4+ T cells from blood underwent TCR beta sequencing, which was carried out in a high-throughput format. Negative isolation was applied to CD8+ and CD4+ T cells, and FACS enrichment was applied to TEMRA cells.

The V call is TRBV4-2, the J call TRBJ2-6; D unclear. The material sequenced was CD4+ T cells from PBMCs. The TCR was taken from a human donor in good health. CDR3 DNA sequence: TGTGCCAGCAGCCAAGATCTAGGCGAAGGGGCCAACGTCCTGACTTTC. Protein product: CASSQDLGEGANVLTF.